The source of this T cell receptor (beta chain) is a study of T cells of healthy individuals. This clonotype came up many times. Germline V gene data show CDR1 as SGDLS and CDR2 as YYNGEE. The CDR3 is made up of 16 amino acids. With V trimmed by 0 bases and J by 3 bases, 5 bases remained unmatched. One entry per CDR3 protein, called by TCRdb with MiXCR from the 5' RACE reads. The top ten clones hold about 4.7% of a sample with about 60,000 distinct CDR3 sequences, around 16% of them seen once. The chain joins TRBV9 to TRBJ2-2; 7 bases are shared with TRBD1. This sequence originates from a human donor in good health. CDR3 DNA sequence: TGTGCCAGCAGCGTAGAAGGGACAGCGGACACCGGGGAGCTGTTTTTT. Protein product: CASSVEGTADTGELFF. Full variable domain (outside the CDR3, taken from reference TRBV9 and TRBJ2-2): DSGVTQTPKHLITATGQRVTLRCSPRSGDLSVYWYQQSLDQGLQFLIQYYNGEERAKGNILERFSAQQFPDLHSELNLSSLELGDSALYFCASSVEGTADTGELFFGEGSRLTVL.